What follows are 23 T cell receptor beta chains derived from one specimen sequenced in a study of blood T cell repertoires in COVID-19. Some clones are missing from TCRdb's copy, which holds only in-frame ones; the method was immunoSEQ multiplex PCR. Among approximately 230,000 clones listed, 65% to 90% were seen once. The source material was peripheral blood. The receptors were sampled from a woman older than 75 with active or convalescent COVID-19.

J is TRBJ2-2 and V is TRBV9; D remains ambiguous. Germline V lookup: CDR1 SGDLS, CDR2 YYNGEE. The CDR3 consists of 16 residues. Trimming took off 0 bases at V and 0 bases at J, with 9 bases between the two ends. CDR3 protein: CASSVALPANTGELFF. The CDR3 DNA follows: TGTGCCAGCAGCGTAGCTCTCCCGGCGAACACCGGGGAGCTGTTTTTT.

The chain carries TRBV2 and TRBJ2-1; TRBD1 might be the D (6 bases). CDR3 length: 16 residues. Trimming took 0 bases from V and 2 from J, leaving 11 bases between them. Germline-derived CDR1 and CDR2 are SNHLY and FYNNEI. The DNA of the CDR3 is TGTGCCAGCAGTGAAGCGGTGGCAGGGGCCTACAATGAGCAGTTCTTC. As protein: CASSEAVAGAYNEQFF.

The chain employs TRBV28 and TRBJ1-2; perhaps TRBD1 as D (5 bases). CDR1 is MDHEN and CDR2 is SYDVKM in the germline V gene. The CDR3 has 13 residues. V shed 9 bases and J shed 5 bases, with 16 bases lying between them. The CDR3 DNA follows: TGTGCCAGTCTAAACGGGGGGGGATATGGCTACACCTTC. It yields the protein CASLNGGGYGYTF.

The CDR3 region has the DNA TGTGCCACCAGTGATTTGAGCTCGGCTAGCGGCGGAATAGATGAGCAGTTCTTC. This translates into CATSDLSSASGGIDEQFF. The chain combines TRBV24-1 with TRBJ2-1; 7 bases agree with TRBD2. Per germline, CDR1 KGHDR and CDR2 SFDVKD. The CDR3 covers 18 residues. The V segment lost 0 bases and the J segment 8 bases; nucleotides outside the gene matches: 15.

CDR3 loop: CASSPPGTNTDTQYF. The CDR3 DNA reads as TGTGCCAGCAGCCCCCCAGGGACTAACACAGATACGCAGTATTTT. The rearrangement links TRBV7-9 to TRBJ2-3, with 7 bases fitting TRBD2. From germline, CDR1 is SEHNR and CDR2 FQNEAQ (reference sequence). Trimming removed 5 bases from V and 2 bases from J; junction bases left unmatched: 7. The CDR3 contains 15 residues.

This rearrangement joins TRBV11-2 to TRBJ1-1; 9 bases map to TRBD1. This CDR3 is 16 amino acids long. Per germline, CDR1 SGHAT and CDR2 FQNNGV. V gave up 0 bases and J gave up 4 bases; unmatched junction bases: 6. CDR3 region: CASSLDLGQGSTEAFF. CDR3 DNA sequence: TGTGCCAGCAGCTTAGATCTTGGACAGGGGTCCACTGAAGCTTTCTTT.

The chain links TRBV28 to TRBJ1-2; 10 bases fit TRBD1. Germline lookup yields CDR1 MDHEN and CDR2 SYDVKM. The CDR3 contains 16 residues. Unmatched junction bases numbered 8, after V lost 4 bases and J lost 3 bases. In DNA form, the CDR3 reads TGTGCCAGCAGTTGGGGACCCGGGACAGGGGACTATGGCTACACCTTC. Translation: CASSWGPGTGDYGYTF.

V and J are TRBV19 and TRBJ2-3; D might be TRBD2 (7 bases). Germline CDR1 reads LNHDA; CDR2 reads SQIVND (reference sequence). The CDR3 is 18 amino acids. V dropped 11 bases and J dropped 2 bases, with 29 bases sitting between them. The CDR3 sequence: CAAGQRKTAGSSTDTQYF. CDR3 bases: TGTGCCGCCGGACAGAGGAAAACAGCGGGGTCCTCCACAGATACGCAGTATTTT.

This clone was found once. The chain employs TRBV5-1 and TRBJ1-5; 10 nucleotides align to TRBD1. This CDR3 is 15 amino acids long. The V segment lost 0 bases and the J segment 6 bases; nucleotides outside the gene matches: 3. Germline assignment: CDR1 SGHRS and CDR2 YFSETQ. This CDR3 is CASSLGQGASQPQHF. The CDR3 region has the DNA TGCGCCAGCAGCTTGGGACAGGGGGCTAGTCAGCCCCAGCATTTT.

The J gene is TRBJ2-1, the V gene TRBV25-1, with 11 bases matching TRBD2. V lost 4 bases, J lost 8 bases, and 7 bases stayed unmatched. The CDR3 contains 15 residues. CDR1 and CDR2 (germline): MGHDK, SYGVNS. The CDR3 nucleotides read TGTGCCAGCAGTGTCTCTAGCGGGGGGTTCTATGAGCAGTTCTTC. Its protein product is CASSVSSGGFYEQFF.

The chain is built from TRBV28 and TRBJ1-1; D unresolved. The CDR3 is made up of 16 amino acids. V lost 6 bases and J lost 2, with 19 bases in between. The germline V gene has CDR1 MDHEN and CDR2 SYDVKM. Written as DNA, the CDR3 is TGTGCCAGCAGGGGGAGTGGTTTAGGCGCAAACACTGAAGCTTTCTTT. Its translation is CASRGSGLGANTEAFF.

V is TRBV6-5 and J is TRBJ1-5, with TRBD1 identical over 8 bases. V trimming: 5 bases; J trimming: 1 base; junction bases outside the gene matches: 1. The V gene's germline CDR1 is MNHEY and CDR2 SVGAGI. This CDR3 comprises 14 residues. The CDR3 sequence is CASSRQGSNQPQHF. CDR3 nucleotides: TGTGCCAGCAGTAGACAGGGGAGCAATCAGCCCCAGCATTTT.

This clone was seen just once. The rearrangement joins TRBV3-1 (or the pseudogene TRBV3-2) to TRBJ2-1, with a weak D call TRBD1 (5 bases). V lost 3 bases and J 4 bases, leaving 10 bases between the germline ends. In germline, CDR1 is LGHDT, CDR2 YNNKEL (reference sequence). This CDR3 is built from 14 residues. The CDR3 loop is CASSHATAYNEQFF. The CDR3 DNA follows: TGTGCCAGCAGCCACGCGACAGCGTACAATGAGCAGTTCTTC.

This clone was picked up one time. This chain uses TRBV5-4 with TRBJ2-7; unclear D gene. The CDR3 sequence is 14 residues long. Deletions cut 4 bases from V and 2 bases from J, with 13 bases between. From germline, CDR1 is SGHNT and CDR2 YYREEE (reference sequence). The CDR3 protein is CASSLAVFPYEQYF. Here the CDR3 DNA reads TGTGCCAGCAGCCTGGCGGTCTTCCCCTACGAGCAGTACTTC.

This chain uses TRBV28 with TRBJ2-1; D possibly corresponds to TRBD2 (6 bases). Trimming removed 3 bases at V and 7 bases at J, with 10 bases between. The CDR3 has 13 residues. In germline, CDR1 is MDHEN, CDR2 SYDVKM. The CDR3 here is CASSFPLANEQFF. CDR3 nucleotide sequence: TGTGCCAGCAGTTTCCCCCTAGCGAATGAGCAGTTCTTC.

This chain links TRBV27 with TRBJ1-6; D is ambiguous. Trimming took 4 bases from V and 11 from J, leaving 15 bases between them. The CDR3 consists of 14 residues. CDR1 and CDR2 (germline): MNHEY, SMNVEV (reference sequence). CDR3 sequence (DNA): TGTGCCAGCAGTTCCACCGCGGGATGGACACCCCTCCACTTT. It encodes CASSSTAGWTPLHF.

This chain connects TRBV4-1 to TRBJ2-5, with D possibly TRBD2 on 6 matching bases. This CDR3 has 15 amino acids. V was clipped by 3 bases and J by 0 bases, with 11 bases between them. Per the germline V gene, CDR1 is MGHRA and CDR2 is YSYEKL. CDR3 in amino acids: CASSQRDWYQETQYF. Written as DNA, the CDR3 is TGCGCCAGCAGCCAGAGGGACTGGTACCAAGAGACCCAGTACTTC.

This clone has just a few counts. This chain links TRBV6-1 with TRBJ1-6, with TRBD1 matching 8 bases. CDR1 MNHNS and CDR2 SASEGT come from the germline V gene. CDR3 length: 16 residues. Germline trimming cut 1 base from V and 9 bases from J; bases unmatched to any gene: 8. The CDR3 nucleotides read TGTGCCAGCAGTGAAGATCTGCAGGGGGCCCTTTCACCCCTCCACTTT. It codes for CASSEDLQGALSPLHF.

The DNA of the CDR3 is TGTGCCAGCAGAGAGATTGGACAGGGGTTTTTACTGAGCGAGGCCAACGTCCTGACTTTC. Protein: CASREIGQGFLLSEANVLTF. This chain connects TRBV2 to TRBJ2-6; 9 bases agree with TRBD1. The V gene end was trimmed by 6 bases and the J gene end by 6 bases; junction bases not matched to a gene: 21. The CDR3 extends over 20 amino acids. CDR1 is SNHLY, CDR2 FYNNEI, per germline.

CDR3 nucleotide sequence: TGTGCCAGCTCACCACCGGTCGGGGACGAGCAGTACTTC. Its translation: CASSPPVGDEQYF. V usage is TRBV18 and J usage is TRBJ2-7; perhaps TRBD2 as D (5 bases). Germline loops: CDR1 KGHSH, CDR2 LQKENI. This CDR3 has 13 residues. Between the trimmed V and J ends, which lost 0 bases and 5 bases, there was a span of 8 bases.

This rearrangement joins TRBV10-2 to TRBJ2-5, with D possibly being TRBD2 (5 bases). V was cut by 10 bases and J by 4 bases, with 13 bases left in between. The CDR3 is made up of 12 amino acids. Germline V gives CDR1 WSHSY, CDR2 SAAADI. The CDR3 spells CATGSGRETQYF. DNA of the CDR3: TGCGCCACCGGAAGTGGGAGAGAGACCCAGTACTTC.

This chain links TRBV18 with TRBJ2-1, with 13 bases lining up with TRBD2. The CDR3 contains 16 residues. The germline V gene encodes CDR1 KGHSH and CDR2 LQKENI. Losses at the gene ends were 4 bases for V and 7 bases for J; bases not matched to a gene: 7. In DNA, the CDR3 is TGTGCCAGCTCACAGGGGACTAGCGGGACTGGTAATGAGCAGTTCTTC. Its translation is CASSQGTSGTGNEQFF.

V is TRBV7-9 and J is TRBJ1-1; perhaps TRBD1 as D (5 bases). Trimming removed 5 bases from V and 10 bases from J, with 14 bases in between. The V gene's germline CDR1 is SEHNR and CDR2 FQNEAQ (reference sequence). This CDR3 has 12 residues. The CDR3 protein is CASSPPGDIAFF. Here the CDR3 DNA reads TGTGCCAGCAGCCCGCCGGGGGATATAGCTTTCTTT.